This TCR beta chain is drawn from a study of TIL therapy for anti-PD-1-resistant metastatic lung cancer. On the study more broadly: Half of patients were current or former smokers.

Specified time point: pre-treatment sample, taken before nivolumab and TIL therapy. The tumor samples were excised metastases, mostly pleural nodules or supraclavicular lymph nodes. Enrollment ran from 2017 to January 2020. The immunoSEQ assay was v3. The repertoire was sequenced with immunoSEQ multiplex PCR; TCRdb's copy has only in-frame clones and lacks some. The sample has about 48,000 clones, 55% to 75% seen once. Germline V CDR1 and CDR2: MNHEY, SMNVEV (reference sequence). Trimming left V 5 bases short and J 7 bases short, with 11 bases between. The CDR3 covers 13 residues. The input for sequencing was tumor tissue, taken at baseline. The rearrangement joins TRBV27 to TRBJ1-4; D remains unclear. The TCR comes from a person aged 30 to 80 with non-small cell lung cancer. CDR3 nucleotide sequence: TGTGCCAGCAGTATTTGGAATAGTGAAAAACTGTTTTTT. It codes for CASSIWNSEKLFF.